This TCR beta chain was recorded in a study of blood T cell repertoires in COVID-19 (TCRdb year 2020). With regard to the full study: The collaborator samples originated in the United States, Italy and Spain and spanned the acute and convalescent phases of COVID-19. Samples were obtained from the ongoing ImmuneRACE study (first 160 participants) and from over a thousand subjects provided by 6 global collaborators. Where HLA class I and class II types were available, the types were taken from metadata supplied by the sample provider, not from assay-based typing. Subjects who had been exposed to COVID-19, were actively infected with it, or had recovered from it provided the deeply sampled blood TCRbeta repertoires that made up the dataset. The repertoires were released in a freely available public database intended as a resource for research on the immune response to SARS-CoV-2. The material from the prospective study consisted of cDNA or gDNA derived from T cells, B-cell-depleted T cells, or PBMCs. A de-identified subject ID, COVID-19 status, age in years and sex were almost always included in the sample metadata.

One collaborating source in Seattle enrolled patients while the patients were actively infected and followed the patients over time throughout the course of disease. The collaborating institutions used their own protocols to collect whole blood in K2EDTA tubes. For TCRbeta analysis, collaborator samples were shipped as frozen whole blood, as isolated PBMCs, or as DNA extracted from either sample type. At the junction V is shortened by 3 bases and J by 0 bases, with 14 bases in between. The CDR3 holds 17 amino acids from the cysteine to the phenylalanine. Of the read, only the CDR3 DNA is kept; its 51 bases are in frame from base 1. CDR1 is given as SNHLY and CDR2 as FYNNEI, both from the germline V gene. Comment on this clone: The clone's antigen remains unknown. Qualities for individual bases were not recorded, and no much larger clone is one base off.

TCRbeta CDR3 regions were amplified from genomic DNA using the immunoSEQ Assay, a bias-controlled multiplex PCR. The authors processed their data as follows. Within the assay, amplification of reference gene primers was used to estimate how many nucleated cells each sample contained. To quantify the absolute abundance of each unique TCRbeta CDR3 rearrangement, sequence reads were collapsed and filtered. For each sample, productive Simpson clonality was calculated as the square root of Simpson's diversity index over productive rearrangements. TCRdb retrieved this table from immuneACCESS and kept in-frame rearrangements only. Not all clones are present; in checked studies, unresolved V genes account for under half, and no reason is known for the remainder. That table furnishes V, J and clone size, whereas the DNA furnished D and trimming. For this sample the table gives around 140,000 clones, of which around 89% were detected only once. Approximately 4.5% of the sample belongs to the ten largest clones.

The study at large found these results: The amount of clinical and demographic metadata varied by source and participant and was provided uncurated.

The V and J genes are TRBV2 and TRBJ1-4; no D segment can be confidently identified. The sequencing input was peripheral blood. The clonotype was recovered from a man aged 60 to 75 with COVID-19, enrolled during active disease. The DNA sequence is given as TGTGCCAGCAGTGATTACGTAAGAGATGCAACTAATGAAAAACTGTTTTTT. The translation is CASSDYVRDATNEKLFF.